This TCR beta chain was identified during a study of blood T cell repertoires in COVID-19. Study context: T cells, B-cell-depleted T cells, or PBMCs provided the cDNA or gDNA that served as material.

Source study methods: It was from reference gene primer amplification that nucleated cell counts were estimated. TCRdb's copy holds only in-frame clones and misses some; the assay was immunoSEQ multiplex PCR. D and trimming were read from the DNA, whereas the V and J calls and clone size are those reported in that table. The sample consists of under 250,000 clones, roughly 85% of them appearing once. The CDR3 length is 13 residues. Trimming stripped 5 bases from V and 3 bases from J, with 10 bases between. CDR1 is SEHNR and CDR2 is FQNEAQ in the germline V gene (reference sequence). This clone has only a few counts.

This receptor was obtained from a man aged 25-40 years who had recovered from COVID-19. Material for sequencing was PBMCs or T cells enriched from blood (not recorded which). V usage is TRBV7-9 and J usage is TRBJ1-2; D is undetermined. The CDR3 DNA reads as TGTGCCAGCAGCGGGGAGGGTCACTATGGCTACACCTTC. It encodes CASSGEGHYGYTF.